This entry is about one T cell receptor (beta chain). The sample is drawn from a study of OX40 agonist ivuxolimab in advanced cancers. Clones were read by immunoSEQ multiplex PCR, and TCRdb kept only the in-frame ones, dropping some. The table records tens of thousands of clones, 75% to 95% of them present only once. V shed 3 bases, J shed 4 bases, and the junction held 1 base outside the gene matches. CDR1 SGHTS and CDR2 YDEGEE come from the germline V gene. CDR3 length equals 14 residues. The material sequenced was CD4+ or CD8+ T cells sorted from blood, taken in a trial of the OX40 agonist ivuxolimab. The rearrangement joins TRBV5-8 to TRBJ2-2, with TRBD2 identical over 9 bases. The TCR originated in an adult with an advanced solid tumor such as melanoma, head and neck, liver or kidney cancer. CDR3 in amino acids: CASSWRGGTGELFF. The DNA of the CDR3 is TGTGCCAGCAGCTGGCGGGGGGGCACCGGGGAGCTGTTTTTT. The full variable domain, rest sourced from reference TRBV5-8 and TRBJ2-2, is EAGVTQSPTHLIKTRGQQATLRCSPISGHTSVYWYQQALGLGLQFLLWYDEGEERNRGNFPPRFSGRQFPNYSSELNVNALELEDSALYLCASSWRGGTGELFFGEGSRLTVL.